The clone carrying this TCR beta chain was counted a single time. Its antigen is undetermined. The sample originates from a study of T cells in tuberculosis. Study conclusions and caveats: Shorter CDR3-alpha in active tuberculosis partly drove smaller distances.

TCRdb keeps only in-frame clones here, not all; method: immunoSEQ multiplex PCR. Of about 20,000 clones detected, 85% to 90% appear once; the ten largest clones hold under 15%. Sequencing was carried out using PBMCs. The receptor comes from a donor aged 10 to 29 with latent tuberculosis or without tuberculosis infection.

This chain's CDR3 is CASSLGGDSNQPQHF. CDR3 DNA sequence: TGTGCCAGCAGCTTAGGCGGGGATAGCAATCAGCCCCAGCATTTT. The rearrangement links TRBV11-2 to TRBJ1-5; D is uncertain. This CDR3 spans 15 amino acids. Trimming shortened V by 1 base and J by 0 bases, and 7 bases separated the two germline ends. CDR1 is SGHAT, CDR2 FQNNGV, per germline.